This T cell receptor beta chain was identified in a study of T cell clones after liver transplantation. Whole-study context: Three of eight recipients were HCV-positive; others had non-autoimmune, non-viral indications.

The protocol was immunoSEQ multiplex PCR, while the TCRdb copy is restricted to in-frame clones and leaves out a portion. This sample carries some 45,000 clones, about 82% of them seen once, and the ten largest clones take about 2.6%. CDR3 length: 13 amino acids. Trimming took off 0 bases at V and 7 bases at J, with 10 bases between the two ends. Germline lookup yields CDR1 GTSNPN and CDR2 SVGIG (reference sequence). This TCR was recovered from a human patient who received a liver transplant. These T cells may partly come from the graft donor. The gene calls are TRBV30 and TRBJ1-5; possible D gene TRBD1, 6 bases. The sequenced sample was CD4+ T cells from blood, obtained 24 months after liver transplant. CDR3 sequence: CAWSVQGSQPQHF. CDR3 nucleotides: TGTGCCTGGAGTGTACAGGGCAGCCAGCCCCAGCATTTT. Together with reference TRBV30 and TRBJ1-5, the CDR3 gives the full variable domain: SQTIHQWPATLVQPVGSPLSLECTVEGTSNPNLYWYRQAAGRGLQLLFYSVGIGQISSEVPQNLSASRPQDRQFILSSKKLLLSDSGFYLCAWSVQGSQPQHFGDGTRLSIL.